This T cell receptor beta chain was recovered during a study of blood T cell repertoires in COVID-19. Using immunoSEQ multiplex PCR, the repertoire was profiled, and TCRdb retains in-frame clones only, with some absent. This table has roughly 300,000 clones, around 92% appearing once. Germline V gene data show CDR1 as LNHDA and CDR2 as SQIVND (reference sequence). There are 15 residues in the CDR3. V lost 5 bases, J lost 0 bases, and 13 bases lay in between. The sequenced sample was peripheral blood. The origin of this receptor is a young woman with COVID-19, enrolled during active disease. The chain carries TRBV19 and TRBJ1-1; TRBD1 is a possible D gene (5 bases). CDR3 sequence reads: CASSLNGALNTEAFF. The CDR3 DNA reads TGTGCCAGTAGTTTAAATGGGGCCCTGAACACTGAAGCTTTCTTT.